This T cell receptor (beta chain) emerged from a study of cytomegalovirus exposure and HLA in healthy donors. Study results and limitations: Most TCR sequences were rare, but some public TCRs occurred in many donors. The classifier reportedly diagnosed cytomegalovirus status with high specificity and sensitivity.

TCRdb's copy holds only in-frame clones and misses some; the assay was immunoSEQ multiplex PCR. The profile shows 65,000 to 100,000 clones, 90% to 95% of them singletons. Notes on this clone: What it recognizes is unknown.

The clonotype comes from a woman aged 25 to 39 in good health and CMV-seronegative. Source material: PBMCs.

CDR3 protein: CASSLIAGRGSGELFF. CDR3 nucleotide sequence: TGCGCCAGCAGCTTGATAGCGGGGCGGGGATCCGGGGAGCTGTTTTTT. The gene calls are TRBV5-1 and TRBJ2-2; 8 nucleotides align to TRBD2. CDR3 length: 16 amino acids. Germline loops: CDR1 SGHRS, CDR2 YFSETQ. V shed 1 base and J 6 bases; nucleotides not matched to a gene: 8.